This T cell receptor (beta chain) was identified during a study of T cell responses to AZD1222 COVID-19 vaccine (dated by TCRdb to the early 2020s). For the study in its entirety: TCR sequencing was performed for some 250 trial participants, of whom about 200 were given two doses of AZD1222 and approximately 25 were given two doses of MenACWY control vaccine. Trial participants were enrolled by age into 18-55, 56-69 and 70-plus year subgroups, with roughly 160, 29 and 62 TCR-sequenced participants respectively. The study at large found these results: A significant rise in spike-specific TCR breadth and depth was observed after two AZD1222 doses relative to day 0 and relative to MenACWY recipients. Only a handful of AZD1222 recipients were SARS-CoV-2 seropositive at baseline, limiting conclusions about previously exposed vaccinees. Because no samples from the day 14 peak response were available, repertoires could be characterized only after the peak T cell response. CD4 TCRs associated with the vaccine covered the entire spike protein, and the dominant responses were in regions 160-218 and 743-854. Reportedly, close to half of the unique spike-specific TCRs recognized epitopes lying outside the regions that are mutated in the B.1.351 and B.1.1.7 variants. Participants were mostly white British, with more females than males. The authors suggested clonal diversity may have been underestimated. The 56-69-year group was small, and its depth increase did not reach significance, likely because of low power.

Per the germline V gene (reference sequence), DFQATT is the CDR1 and SNEGSKA is the CDR2. Between the V and J ends, shortened by 3 bases and 3 bases respectively, the junction contains 17 bases. The CDR3 covers 16 residues, taking in both the cysteine and the phenylalanine. The read is trimmed to its CDR3 DNA, 48 bases read in frame from base 1. For this clone: Its binding antigen is unknown. It has no much larger one-base neighbor in the sample; base qualities were not kept.

In the paper's terms, the time point label means: about 28 days (+/-7) after the second vaccine dose. AZD1222 recipients given second doses at about 4 weeks or at about 12 weeks were pooled, since spike-specific TCR depth and breadth were not found to differ between the two schedules. Vaccinee samples came from UK trials COV001 and COV002, including a single-blind randomized controlled phase 2/3 trial of AZD1222 (ChAdOx1 nCoV-19) in healthy adults. For TCRbeta chain sequencing, PBMC samples were collected from trial participants at day 0 and at day 28 after the second dose. The CDR3 regions of human TCRbeta chains were subjected to immunosequencing. On the authors' methods: TCRs in the repertoires were compared against a reference library of SARS-CoV-2-specific TCRs that had been generated with the MIRA antigen-specificity platform. Breadth was defined as the fraction of unique TCRs that were SARS-CoV-2-associated. Depth was defined as the fraction of total T cells that were SARS-CoV-2-associated. Each spike-specific TCR was assigned to its reactive spike region and to a CD4 or CD8 class using the MIRA data. Log10-transformed breadth and depth values were compared by one-way ANOVA with Sidak's multiple comparisons tests. Entries here come from immuneACCESS through TCRdb and include only in-frame sequences with V and J called. Some clones fail to appear in such tables; in the studies checked, an unresolved V gene covers under half of the shortfall, and the cause of the remainder is unknown. V, J and clone size derive from that table, while D and trimming were established from the DNA sequence. The sample includes more than 60,000 clones, with about 80% observed a single time. Of the sample, roughly 1.3% is held by the ten largest clones.

The receptor was isolated from an adult who received the AZD1222 COVID-19 vaccine. This specimen consisted of peripheral blood, obtained 28 days after the second AZD1222 dose. The sequence links TRBV20-1 to TRBJ2-2, with a tentative D call of TRBD1 or TRBD2, each matching 7 bases. The CDR3 corresponds to CSASRGRLAYTGELFF. Here is the DNA: TGCAGTGCTAGTAGGGGGCGACTAGCATACACCGGGGAGCTGTTTTTT.